The source of this T cell receptor (beta chain) is a study of post-analysis software for immune sequencing data (dated by TCRdb to 2013 to 2016). Study-level background: Disease courses on record covered relapsing-remitting, secondary progressive and progressive-relapsing multiple sclerosis, though some patients had no subtype annotation. A subset of samples was prepared in parallel using single-end sample barcoding, then pooled and co-amplified after Illumina adapter ligation. Patient repertoires were compared against roughly 10 previously published healthy control repertoires from donors aged about 6 to 27 years. Broad study findings and their caveats: The multiple sclerosis patient group was slightly younger than the control group. Direct clustering with F measure showed strong co-clustering of samples prepared in the same batch, prompting a batch-effect correction. Significantly lower normalized Chao1 diversity was found in multiple sclerosis patients than in controls, suggesting substantial peripheral T-cell clonal expansion. Four or five TRBV segments, including TRBV5-6, TRBV5-1 and TRBV20-1, were significantly more frequent in patients than controls.

This clonotype showed up just a few times. Its antigen remains unidentified. No much larger clone exists at a distance of one base, and base qualities are not known. TCR beta repertoires were profiled from peripheral blood of about a dozen young patients with multiple sclerosis to demonstrate the VDJtools post-analysis software. The multiple sclerosis patients were children and adolescents ranging in age from roughly 6 to 16 years. For CDR1 and CDR2, the germline V gene lists SGHRS and YFSETQ. Trimming removed 4 bases from V and 0 bases from J; the gene matches leave 8 bases unexplained. The CDR3 runs 17 amino acids, cysteine and phenylalanine included. The kept DNA is CDR3 alone, 51 bases in frame from the first base. Library preparation used PCR. Data came from an Illumina HiSeq 2500. To reduce PCR and sequencing biases, unique molecular identifiers were built into the TCR beta cDNA libraries. Some 500,000 cDNA molecules were obtained for every 1 to 10 million input T cells, so each molecule roughly corresponded to one T cell. The same protocol used for the earlier healthy control dataset was applied to prepare and sequence the patient libraries. Within a given batch, samples were prepared together, multiplexed and sequenced on the same HiSeq lane. Per the authors' processing: MIGEC handled the raw barcoded reads, throwing out single-read molecular identifier groups before consensus assembly and CDR3 extraction. VDJtools was used for post-analysis of the clonotype tables, with diversity normalized by down-sampling every dataset to the smallest sample size. To correct batch-related cross-sample contamination, repertoire overlap clustering matched CDR3 amino acid sequences but not nucleotide sequences. The public reads were reanalyzed by TCRdb: fastp trimming at Q25, MiXCR alignment, in-frame beta chains only. When rows share a CDR3 protein, they turn into one entry using the most common DNA and genes. These V and J calls originate from TCRdb's pipeline instead of the authors' own analysis. The sample records about 150,000 distinct CDR3 sequences, roughly 30% of which are singletons. The top ten clonotypes cover 1.5% of the sample.

This receptor was taken from a girl aged 5 to 17 with multiple sclerosis. The V and J segments used are TRBV5-1 and TRBJ2-2; 8 middle bases align to TRBD2. The specimen sequenced was blood. The CDR3 region has the sequence CASSLERERPNTGELFF. The nucleotide sequence is given as TGCGCCAGCAGCCTGGAGCGGGAGCGCCCGAACACCGGGGAGCTGTTTTTT.